The 27 T cell receptor beta chains below were found in one sample sequenced in a study of blood T cell repertoires in COVID-19. This table comes from immunoSEQ multiplex PCR, and its TCRdb copy is limited to in-frame clones, with some not included. The sample records some 150,000 clones, roughly 82% being singletons. Sequencing used peripheral blood. Receptors were obtained from a woman in her forties or fifties with acute or convalescent COVID-19.

The chain joins TRBV4-2 to TRBJ1-2; D may be TRBD1 (5 bases). The CDR3 spans 15 residues. Trimming pared 0 bases from V and 8 bases from J, leaving 16 bases between. CDR1 LGHNA and CDR2 YNFKEQ come from the germline V gene. CDR3 nucleotide sequence: TGTGCCAGCAGCCAAGAAGCATCCAGGGTGAGAGGCTACACCTTC. Protein product: CASSQEASRVRGYTF.

The chain couples TRBV24-1 to TRBJ1-2; the match to TRBD1 covers 11 bases. CDR1 is KGHDR, CDR2 SFDVKD, per germline. The CDR3 runs 16 residues. Trimming at V came to 7 bases and at J to 5 bases, leaving 11 bases not matched to a gene. Here the CDR3 reads CATRRTGGRIRYGYTF. In DNA form, the CDR3 reads TGTGCCACCAGACGGACAGGGGGCCGTATCAGATATGGCTACACCTTC.

This chain links TRBV10-3 with TRBJ2-7; D is ambiguous. V lost 3 bases and J 2 bases, leaving 5 bases between the germline ends. In germline, CDR1 is ENHRY, CDR2 SYGVKD. This CDR3 spans 12 amino acids. This CDR3 reads CAISDGAYEQYF. The CDR3 bases are TGTGCCATCAGTGACGGTGCCTACGAGCAGTACTTC.

V and J are TRBV3-1 (or the pseudogene TRBV3-2) and TRBJ2-2, with 9 bases that match TRBD1. The CDR3 is made up of 16 amino acids. V shed 0 bases and J 4 bases; nucleotides not matched to a gene: 3. Germline CDR1 reads LGHDT; CDR2 reads YNNKEL (reference sequence). The CDR3 sequence is CASSQDRTGVTGELFF. CDR3 DNA sequence: TGTGCCAGCAGCCAAGATCGGACAGGGGTCACCGGGGAGCTGTTTTTT.

This sequence joins TRBV7-2 and TRBJ1-1; 7 nucleotides agree with TRBD1. Germline loops: CDR1 SGHTA, CDR2 FQGNSA. J gave up 4 bases and V 1 base, and 6 bases lay outside the gene matches. The CDR3 contains 15 residues. This CDR3 is CASSLVGAGGTEAFF. The DNA of the CDR3 is TGTGCCAGCAGCTTAGTAGGGGCAGGGGGCACTGAAGCTTTCTTT.

This rearrangement joins TRBV4-3 to TRBJ2-1; 11 bases align to TRBD2. V lost 4 bases to trimming and J lost 9 bases; unmatched junction nucleotides: 17. The CDR3 is 18 residues long. Germline CDR1 LGHNA, CDR2 YSLEER. The CDR3 loop reads CASSRETANSGRAGEQFF. The CDR3, as DNA: TGCGCCAGCAGCCGAGAAACAGCCAATAGCGGGAGGGCCGGTGAGCAGTTCTTC.

This clone appeared once. The chain is built from TRBV18 and TRBJ1-5; 9 positions match TRBD1. The CDR3 extends over 16 amino acids. The V gene end was trimmed by 0 bases and the J gene end by 2 bases; junction bases not matched to a gene: 2. Germline values: CDR1 KGHSH, CDR2 LQKENI. CDR3 nucleotide sequence: TGTGCCAGCTCACCACCACAGGGGGCTGGCAATCAGCCCCAGCATTTT. Encoded protein: CASSPPQGAGNQPQHF. The full variable domain, with the rest looked up from reference TRBV18 and TRBJ1-5, is NAGVMQNPRHLVRRRGQEARLRCSPMKGHSHVYWYRQLPEEGLKFMVYLQKENIIDESGMPKERFSAEFPKEGPSILRIQQVVRGDSAAYFCASSPPQGAGNQPQHFGDGTRLSIL.

The chain recombines TRBV4-2 with TRBJ2-5; 10 bases map to TRBD2. The germline CDR1 and CDR2 sequences are LGHNA and YNFKEQ. Unmatched junction bases numbered 1, after V lost 1 base and J lost 2 bases. The CDR3 totals 15 residues. This CDR3 reads CASSQAAGGQETQYF. The CDR3 DNA is TGTGCCAGCAGCCAAGCAGCGGGGGGGCAAGAGACCCAGTACTTC.

The rearrangement joins TRBV6-2 or TRBV6-3 to TRBJ2-3; D is perhaps TRBD2 (6 bases). The CDR3 loop spans 15 amino acids. Looked up from germline, CDR1 is MNHEY and CDR2 is SVGEGT. With 7 bases removed from V and 2 bases from J, the gap between germline ends came to 16 bases. As DNA, the CDR3 is TGTGCCAGCAACCCCTCCCTAGCGAACACAGATACGCAGTATTTT. This encodes CASNPSLANTDTQYF.

The chain couples TRBV6-2 or TRBV6-3 to TRBJ1-2; 8 nucleotides agree with TRBD1. Germline V gene data show CDR1 as MNHEY and CDR2 as SVGEGT. V dropped 5 bases and J dropped 6; count of bases not matched to a gene: 5. There are 13 residues in the CDR3. The DNA of the CDR3 is TGTGCCAGCAGTCCGGGACAGGTTAATGGCTACACCTTC. Translated, it gives CASSPGQVNGYTF.

The DNA of the CDR3 is TGTGCCAGCTCACCACCTGAGGTCTACGGCGAGCAGTACTTC. Amino acids: CASSPPEVYGEQYF. This sequence joins TRBV18 and TRBJ2-7; D gene unclear. The CDR3 is 14 residues long. Germline V gene data show CDR1 as KGHSH and CDR2 as LQKENI. Trimming removed 0 bases from V and 6 bases from J, with 12 bases in between.

This clone has just one count. The V and J genes are TRBV4-2 and TRBJ2-5; D possibly corresponds to TRBD1 (6 bases). CDR1 is LGHNA, CDR2 YNFKEQ, per germline. The germline V and J ends were trimmed by 0 bases and 7 bases, with 18 bases remaining between them. The CDR3 spans 16 residues. The CDR3 DNA is TGTGCCAGCAGCCAAGATTCGGGACAAACGTCGTGGACCCAGTACTTC. This translates into CASSQDSGQTSWTQYF.

A few counts support this clone. This chain links TRBV27 with TRBJ2-7; maybe TRBD1 (6 bases). The germline V gene encodes CDR1 MNHEY and CDR2 SMNVEV (reference sequence). V gave up 4 bases and J gave up 4 bases, with 14 bases separating them. The CDR3 contains 14 residues. The CDR3 protein is CASSSSDSSYEQYF. The CDR3 nucleotides read TGTGCCAGCAGTTCGTCGGACAGTTCATACGAGCAGTACTTC.

The J gene is TRBJ1-1, the V gene TRBV6-4; 8 bases map to TRBD1. With V trimmed by 8 bases and J by 3 bases, 11 bases remained unmatched. Germline-derived CDR1 and CDR2 are MRHNA and SNTAGT. The CDR3 runs to 15 residues. The CDR3 coding sequence is TGTGCCAGCCGCGGACAGGGAAGTGCGGACACTGAAGCTTTCTTT. Protein: CASRGQGSADTEAFF.

V gene TRBV2 combines with J gene TRBJ1-1; 7 bases are shared with TRBD1. The germline gives CDR1 SNHLY, CDR2 FYNNEI. The CDR3 has 13 residues. V lost 7 bases to trimming and J lost 4 bases; unmatched junction nucleotides: 6. The CDR3 sequence is CASTYSGGTEAFF. CDR3 DNA sequence: TGTGCCAGCACCTACTCAGGGGGCACTGAAGCTTTCTTT.

The CDR3 protein is CSVERQGRGNTEAFF. In DNA, the CDR3 is TGCAGCGTTGAAAGGCAGGGGAGGGGGAACACTGAAGCTTTCTTT. The chain joins TRBV29-1 to TRBJ1-1, with D perhaps matching TRBD1 (6 bases). Trimming removed 2 bases at V and 1 base at J, with 14 bases between. This CDR3 comprises 15 residues. In germline, CDR1 is SQVTM, CDR2 ANQGSEA.

The chain is built from TRBV7-2 and TRBJ2-5; TRBD2 matches 10 bases. The CDR3 runs 15 residues. CDR1 is SGHTA and CDR2 is FQGNSA in the germline V gene. V trimming: 5 bases; J trimming: 7 bases; junction bases outside the gene matches: 10. The CDR3: CASSKSSGSSTTQYF. As DNA, the CDR3 is TGTGCCAGCAGCAAATCTAGCGGGAGTTCTACGACCCAGTACTTC.

The J gene is TRBJ2-7, the V gene TRBV7-2, with TRBD2 matching over 13 bases. Germline-derived CDR1 and CDR2 are SGHTA and FQGNSA. CDR3 length: 15 residues. Trimming at V came to 2 bases and at J to 6 bases, leaving 4 bases not matched to a gene. In DNA form, the CDR3 reads TGTGCCAGCAGCTTATCCGGGACTAGCGGGACCGAGCAGTACTTC. Encoded protein: CASSLSGTSGTEQYF.

V usage is TRBV5-4 and J usage is TRBJ1-2; 7 bases agree with TRBD1. Germline V gives CDR1 SGHNT, CDR2 YYREEE (reference sequence). This CDR3 has 14 residues. The trim removed 4 bases at V and 8 bases at J, leaving 11 bases unmatched. The CDR3 DNA reads TGTGCCAGCAGCCGTGAGACAGGACAGGAGGGCTACACCTTC. This gives the protein CASSRETGQEGYTF.

This clone was seen more than once but under ten times. V and J are TRBV7-2 and TRBJ1-2, with 9 positions matching TRBD1. Germline V gene data show CDR1 as SGHTA and CDR2 as FQGNSA. Germline trimming cut 6 bases from V and 8 bases from J; bases unmatched to any gene: 7. The CDR3 contains 13 residues. The chain's CDR3 is CASSVQGAVGYTF. The CDR3 DNA sequence: TGTGCCAGCAGTGTACAGGGGGCTGTCGGCTACACCTTC.

The J gene is TRBJ1-2, the V gene TRBV6-5, with D possibly matching TRBD1 (6 bases). Germline V gives CDR1 MNHEY, CDR2 SVGAGI. There are 12 residues in the CDR3. Trimming took 5 bases from V and 3 from J, leaving 7 bases between them. For the CDR3, the DNA is TGTGCCAGCAGTAGGACAGACTATGGCTACACCTTC. As protein: CASSRTDYGYTF.

The chain links TRBV6-2 or TRBV6-3 to TRBJ2-5, with a possible D match to TRBD1 (5 bases). The CDR3 is made up of 16 amino acids. V lost 5 bases to trimming and J lost 4 bases, with 20 bases between them. Germline CDR1 reads MNHEY; CDR2 reads SVGEGT. The CDR3 coding sequence is TGTGCCAGCAGTCGGATCAGGGCTCGCCGAACAGAGACCCAGTACTTC. It codes for CASSRIRARRTETQYF.

DNA of the CDR3: TGCGCCAGCAGCCGGCAACCGGGACAGGGGAACACCGGGGAGCTGTTTTTT. It is translated as CASSRQPGQGNTGELFF. The chain has TRBV4-3 and TRBJ2-2; 9 positions match TRBD1. The CDR3 contains 17 residues. Germline V gene lookup returns CDR1 LGHNA and CDR2 YSLEER. The trim removed 4 bases at V and 1 base at J, leaving 7 bases unmatched.

The V and J genes are TRBV12-3 or TRBV12-4 and TRBJ2-7, with TRBD1 as a possible D gene (6 bases). The CDR3 length is 13 residues. Trimming took off 2 bases at V and 7 bases at J, with 12 bases between the two ends. The CDR3 nucleotides are TGTGCCAGCAGTTTATCAGGGGCAAGGGAGCAGTACTTC. As protein: CASSLSGAREQYF.

The rearrangement links TRBV6-1 to TRBJ2-3; tentatively, D is TRBD1 (6 bases). The CDR3 has 15 amino acids. From germline, CDR1 is MNHNS and CDR2 SASEGT. V lost 2 bases and J 6 bases, leaving 15 bases between the germline ends. The CDR3 region has the DNA TGTGCCAGCAGTGAATCGACAGGTCGGTCTGATACGCAGTATTTT. The encoded protein is CASSESTGRSDTQYF.

The rearrangement links TRBV11-3 to TRBJ2-1; D unresolved. Trimming shortened V by 5 bases and J by 7 bases, and 12 bases separated the two germline ends. CDR1 SGHNT and CDR2 YENEEA come from the germline V gene. This CDR3 has 13 amino acids. The CDR3 nucleotides read TGTGCCAGCAGCCTCGAAGAGAGAAATGAGCAGTTCTTC. Its translation: CASSLEERNEQFF.

The V gene is TRBV12-5, the J gene TRBJ2-5; D possibly corresponds to TRBD1 (6 bases). V dropped 5 bases and J dropped 5 bases, with 12 bases sitting between them. The CDR3 is 13 residues long. Germline CDR1 and CDR2: LGHNT and FRNRAP. The CDR3 reads CASGLRTAETQYF. Here the CDR3 DNA reads TGTGCTAGTGGTCTAAGGACAGCGGAGACCCAGTACTTC.